The 11 T cell receptor beta chains below come from one sample, sequenced in a study of T cell responses to AZD1222 COVID-19 vaccine. TCRdb's copy holds only in-frame clones and misses some; the assay was immunoSEQ multiplex PCR. The sample has 120,000 to 150,000 clones; approximately 91% are singletons. The sequenced sample was peripheral blood, obtained 28 days after the second AZD1222 dose. These receptors came from an adult who received the AZD1222 COVID-19 vaccine.

V is TRBV19 and J is TRBJ1-2, with D possibly TRBD1 on 6 matching bases. The CDR3 length is 16 residues. Trimming took 1 base from V and 3 from J, leaving 15 bases between them. Germline CDR1 and CDR2: LNHDA and SQIVND (reference sequence). The DNA of the CDR3 is TGTGCCAGTAGTATAGGGCTGGCAGGGGAATACTATGGCTACACCTTC. It encodes CASSIGLAGEYYGYTF.

The chain links TRBV28 to TRBJ1-2; 9 nucleotides align to TRBD1. Trimming took 3 bases from V and 6 from J; bases not matched to a gene: 5. Per the germline V gene, CDR1 is MDHEN and CDR2 is SYDVKM. The CDR3 consists of 14 residues. The CDR3: CASSFPGQGDGYTF. DNA of the CDR3: TGTGCCAGCAGTTTTCCGGGACAGGGTGATGGCTACACCTTC.

This chain joins TRBV6-2 or TRBV6-3 and TRBJ2-5, with D unresolved. Trimming pared 0 bases from V and 5 bases from J, leaving 7 bases between. Germline V gene lookup returns CDR1 MNHEY and CDR2 SVGEGT. The CDR3 length is 13 residues. As DNA, the CDR3 is TGTGCCAGCAGTTACTCGAGTGGGGAGACCCAGTACTTC. This translates into CASSYSSGETQYF.

This clone was seen a single time. The chain has TRBV19 and TRBJ1-1, with 8 bases fitting TRBD1. Unmatched junction bases numbered 3, after V lost 2 bases and J lost 7 bases. The germline gives CDR1 LNHDA, CDR2 SQIVND (reference sequence). The CDR3 has 13 residues. CDR3 loop: CASSIPDRGEAFF. The CDR3 bases are TGTGCCAGTAGTATACCTGACAGGGGTGAAGCTTTCTTT.

V is TRBV6-5 and J is TRBJ1-1; 7 positions match TRBD1. The junction had 7 bases not matched to a gene; V was cut back by 2 bases and J by 4 bases. CDR3 size: 15 residues. Germline CDR1 reads MNHEY; CDR2 reads SVGAGI. CDR3 region: CASSYDRAKSTEAFF. The CDR3 bases are TGTGCCAGCAGTTACGACAGGGCCAAGAGCACTGAAGCTTTCTTT.

The table lists this clone with a few counts. CDR3 loop: CASSQGPSAGSYEQYF. The CDR3 DNA sequence: TGCGCCAGCAGCCAGGGACCGTCGGCGGGCTCCTACGAGCAGTACTTC. This sequence joins TRBV5-1 and TRBJ2-7; D might be TRBD1 or TRBD2, each matching 5 bases. V lost 4 bases, J lost 0 bases, and 17 bases lay in between. Germline V CDR1 and CDR2: SGHRS, YFSETQ. There are 16 residues in the CDR3.

The rearrangement links TRBV3-1 (or the pseudogene TRBV3-2) to TRBJ2-7; D call uncertain. Germline-derived CDR1 and CDR2 are LGHDT and YNNKEL (reference sequence). The CDR3 contains 12 residues. Trimming removed 2 bases at V and 3 bases at J, with 5 bases between. CDR3 bases: TGTGCCAGCAGCCAAACCAACTACGAGCAGTACTTC. Amino acids: CASSQTNYEQYF.

The chain employs TRBV19 and TRBJ2-4; unclear D gene. CDR1 and CDR2 from the germline V gene are LNHDA and SQIVND (reference sequence). This CDR3 comprises 15 residues. Trimming took 6 bases from V and 0 from J, leaving 12 bases between them. CDR3 nucleotide sequence: TGTGCCAGTAGAATAAGTGGATTAGCCAAAAACATTCAGTACTTC. Encoded protein: CASRISGLAKNIQYF.

The rearrangement joins TRBV7-3 to TRBJ1-2; D is unclear. In germline, CDR1 is SGHTA, CDR2 FQGTGA. This CDR3 spans 16 amino acids. V was cut by 0 bases and J by 5 bases, with 16 bases left in between. CDR3 amino acids: CASSLTAEISPYGYTF. CDR3 nucleotides: TGTGCCAGCAGCTTAACGGCCGAGATTAGCCCTTATGGCTACACCTTC.

The gene calls are TRBV7-2 and TRBJ2-2; 8 bases align to TRBD2. The V gene end was trimmed by 5 bases and the J gene end by 8 bases; junction bases not matched to a gene: 10. The CDR3 runs 15 residues. The germline gives CDR1 SGHTA, CDR2 FQGNSA. CDR3 nucleotides: TGTGCCAGCAGCCCGGGGGGGCTGAACGTTGGGGAGCTGTTTTTT. Translation: CASSPGGLNVGELFF.

This rearrangement joins TRBV24-1 to TRBJ2-1; weak D call: TRBD1 (6 bases). In germline, CDR1 is KGHDR, CDR2 SFDVKD. The CDR3 runs 13 residues. V was clipped by 1 base and J by 10 bases, with 10 bases between them. CDR3 coding DNA: TGTGCCACCAGTGATTTAGGGGGACGGGAGCAGTTCTTC. Amino acid sequence: CATSDLGGREQFF.